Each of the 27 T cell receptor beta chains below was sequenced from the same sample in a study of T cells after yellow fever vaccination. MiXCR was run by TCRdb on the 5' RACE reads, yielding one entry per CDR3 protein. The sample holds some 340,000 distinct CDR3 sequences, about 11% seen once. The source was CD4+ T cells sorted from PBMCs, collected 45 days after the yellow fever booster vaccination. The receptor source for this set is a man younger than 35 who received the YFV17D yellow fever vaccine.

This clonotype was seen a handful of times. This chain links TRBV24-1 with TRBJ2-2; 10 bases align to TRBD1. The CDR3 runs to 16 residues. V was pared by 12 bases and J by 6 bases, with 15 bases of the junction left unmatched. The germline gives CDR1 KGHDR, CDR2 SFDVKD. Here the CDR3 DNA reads TGTGCCCCGCAAGTAGAGGACAGGGGGTTTTCCGGGGAGCTGTTTTTT. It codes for CAPQVEDRGFSGELFF.

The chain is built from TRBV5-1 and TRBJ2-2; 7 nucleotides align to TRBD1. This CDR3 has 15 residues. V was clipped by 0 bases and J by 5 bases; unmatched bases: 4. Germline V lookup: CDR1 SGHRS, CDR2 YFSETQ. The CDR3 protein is CASSLDRGATGELFF. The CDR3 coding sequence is TGCGCCAGCAGCTTGGACAGGGGCGCGACCGGGGAGCTGTTTTTT.

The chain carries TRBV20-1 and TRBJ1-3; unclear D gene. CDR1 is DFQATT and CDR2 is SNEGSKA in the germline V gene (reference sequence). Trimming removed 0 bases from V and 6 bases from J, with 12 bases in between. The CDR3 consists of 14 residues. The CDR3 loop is CSARDPYSENTIYF. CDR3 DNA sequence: TGCAGTGCTAGAGATCCGTACAGTGAAAACACCATATATTTT.

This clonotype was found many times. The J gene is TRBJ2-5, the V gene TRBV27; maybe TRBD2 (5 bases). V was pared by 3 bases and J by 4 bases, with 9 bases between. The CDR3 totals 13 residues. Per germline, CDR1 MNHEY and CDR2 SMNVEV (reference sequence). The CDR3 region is CASSFSSRETQYF. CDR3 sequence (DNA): TGTGCCAGCAGTTTTTCTAGCAGAGAGACCCAGTACTTC.

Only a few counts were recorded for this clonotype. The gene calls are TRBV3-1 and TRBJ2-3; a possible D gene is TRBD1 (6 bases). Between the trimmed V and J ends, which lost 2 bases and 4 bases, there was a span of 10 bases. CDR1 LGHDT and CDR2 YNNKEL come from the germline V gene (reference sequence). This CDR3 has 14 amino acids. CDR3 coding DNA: TGTGCCAGCAGCCAAACCCAGGGGTCAGATACGCAGTATTTT. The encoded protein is CASSQTQGSDTQYF.

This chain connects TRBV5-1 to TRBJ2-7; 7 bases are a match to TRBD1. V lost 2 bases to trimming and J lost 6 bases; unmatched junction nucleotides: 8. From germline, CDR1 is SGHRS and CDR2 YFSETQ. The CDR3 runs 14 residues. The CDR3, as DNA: TGCGCCAGCAGCTTCGTCACGACAGGGATCGAGCAGTACTTC. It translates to CASSFVTTGIEQYF.

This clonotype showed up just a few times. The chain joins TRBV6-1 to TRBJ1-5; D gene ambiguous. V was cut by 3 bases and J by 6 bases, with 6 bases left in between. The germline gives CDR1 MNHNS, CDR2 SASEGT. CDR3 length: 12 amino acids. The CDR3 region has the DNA TGTGCCAGCAGTGAGTGGATTCAGCCCCAGCATTTT. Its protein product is CASSEWIQPQHF.

CDR3 loop: CASSQVTSGSHEQYF. CDR3 bases: TGTGCCAGCAGCCAAGTTACTAGCGGAAGCCACGAGCAGTACTTC. The chain uses TRBV3-1 and TRBJ2-7; 8 bases are shared with TRBD2. The CDR3 loop spans 15 amino acids. Losses at the gene ends were 1 base for V and 5 bases for J; bases not matched to a gene: 7. Germline V gene sequence: CDR1 LGHDT, CDR2 YNNKEL (reference sequence).

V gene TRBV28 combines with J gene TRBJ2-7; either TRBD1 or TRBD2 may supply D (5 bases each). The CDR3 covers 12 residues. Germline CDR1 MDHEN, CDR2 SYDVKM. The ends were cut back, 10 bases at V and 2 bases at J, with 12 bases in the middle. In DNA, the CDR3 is TGTGCCACCGGGACCGCGACCTACGAGCAGTACGTC. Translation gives CATGTATYEQYV.

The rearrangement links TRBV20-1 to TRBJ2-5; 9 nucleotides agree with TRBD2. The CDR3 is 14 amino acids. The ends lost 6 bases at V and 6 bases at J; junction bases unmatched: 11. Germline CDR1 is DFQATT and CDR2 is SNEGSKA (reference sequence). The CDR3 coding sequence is TGCAGTGCATTTGCGGGGGGGCTAGAAAAGACCCAGTACTTC. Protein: CSAFAGGLEKTQYF.

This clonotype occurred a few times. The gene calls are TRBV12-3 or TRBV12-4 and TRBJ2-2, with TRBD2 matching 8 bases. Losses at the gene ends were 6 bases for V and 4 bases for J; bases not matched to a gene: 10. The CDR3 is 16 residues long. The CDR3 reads CASSIGGGTGTGELFF. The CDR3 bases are TGTGCCAGCAGCATCGGGGGGGGTACAGGCACCGGGGAGCTGTTTTTT.

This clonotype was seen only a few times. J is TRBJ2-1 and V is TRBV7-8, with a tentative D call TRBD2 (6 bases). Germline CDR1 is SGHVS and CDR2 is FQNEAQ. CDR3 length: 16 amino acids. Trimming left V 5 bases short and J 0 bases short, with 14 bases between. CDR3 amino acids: CASSAPPAGSYNEQFF. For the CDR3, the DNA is TGTGCCAGCAGCGCCCCCCCAGCGGGCTCCTACAATGAGCAGTTCTTC.

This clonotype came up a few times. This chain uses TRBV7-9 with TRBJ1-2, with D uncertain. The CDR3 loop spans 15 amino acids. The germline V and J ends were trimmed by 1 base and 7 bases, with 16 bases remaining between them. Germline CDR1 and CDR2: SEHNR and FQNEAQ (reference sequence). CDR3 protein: CASSLENAAQVGYTF. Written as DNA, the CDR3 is TGTGCCAGCAGCTTAGAGAATGCAGCCCAAGTTGGCTACACCTTC.

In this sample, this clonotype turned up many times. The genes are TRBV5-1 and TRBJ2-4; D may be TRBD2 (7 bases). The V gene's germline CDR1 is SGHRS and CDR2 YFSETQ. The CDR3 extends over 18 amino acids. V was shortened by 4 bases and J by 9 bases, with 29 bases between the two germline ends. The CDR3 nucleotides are TGCGCCAGCAGCCAAGAGGCCTTGGCGGGCCGGAGGGGGGGCATTCAGTACTTC. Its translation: CASSQEALAGRRGGIQYF.

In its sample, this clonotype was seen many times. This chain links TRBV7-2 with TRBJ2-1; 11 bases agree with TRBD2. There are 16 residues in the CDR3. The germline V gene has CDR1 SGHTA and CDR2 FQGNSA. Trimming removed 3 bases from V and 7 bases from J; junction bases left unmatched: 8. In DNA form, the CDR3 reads TGTGCCAGCAGCTTTAGCGGGGGGGCCTTCGGGAATGAGCAGTTCTTC. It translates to CASSFSGGAFGNEQFF. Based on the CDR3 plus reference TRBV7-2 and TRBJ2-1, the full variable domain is GAGVSQSPSNKVTEKGKDVELRCDPISGHTALYWYRQSLGQGLEFLIYFQGNSAPDKSGLPSDRFSAERTGGSVSTLTIQRTQQEDSAVYLCASSFSGGAFGNEQFFGPGTRLTVL.

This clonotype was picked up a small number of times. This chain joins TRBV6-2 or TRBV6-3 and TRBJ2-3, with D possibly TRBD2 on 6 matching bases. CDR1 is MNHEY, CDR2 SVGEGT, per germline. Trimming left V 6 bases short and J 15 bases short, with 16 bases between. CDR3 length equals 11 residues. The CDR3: CASSRLGWFYF. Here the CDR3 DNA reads TGTGCCAGCAGCCGACTAGGGTGGTTCTATTTT.

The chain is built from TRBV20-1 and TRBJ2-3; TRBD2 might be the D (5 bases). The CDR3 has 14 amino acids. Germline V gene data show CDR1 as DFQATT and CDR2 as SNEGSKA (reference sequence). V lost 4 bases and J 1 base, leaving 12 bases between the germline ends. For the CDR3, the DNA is TGCAGTGCTACACCCTTGGGAGGCACAGATACGCAGTATTTT. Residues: CSATPLGGTDTQYF.

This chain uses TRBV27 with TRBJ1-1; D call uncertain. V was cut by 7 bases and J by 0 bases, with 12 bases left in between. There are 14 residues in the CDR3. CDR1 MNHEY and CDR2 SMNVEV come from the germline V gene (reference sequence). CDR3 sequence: CASKVHSLNTEAFF. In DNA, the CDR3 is TGTGCCAGCAAGGTTCACAGTCTGAACACTGAAGCTTTCTTT.

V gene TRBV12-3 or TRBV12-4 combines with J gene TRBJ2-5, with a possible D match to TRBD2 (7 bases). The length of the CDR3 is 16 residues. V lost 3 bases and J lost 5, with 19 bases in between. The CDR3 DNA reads TGTGCCAGCAGTTTCGTGGGTGGGGGGGCCTTTGAGACCCAGTACTTC. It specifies CASSFVGGGAFETQYF.

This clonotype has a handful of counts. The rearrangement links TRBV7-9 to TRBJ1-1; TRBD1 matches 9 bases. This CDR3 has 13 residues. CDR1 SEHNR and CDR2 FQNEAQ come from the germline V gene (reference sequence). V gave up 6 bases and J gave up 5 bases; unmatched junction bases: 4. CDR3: CASRFGQGTEAFF. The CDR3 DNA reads TGTGCCAGCAGATTCGGACAGGGGACTGAAGCTTTCTTT.

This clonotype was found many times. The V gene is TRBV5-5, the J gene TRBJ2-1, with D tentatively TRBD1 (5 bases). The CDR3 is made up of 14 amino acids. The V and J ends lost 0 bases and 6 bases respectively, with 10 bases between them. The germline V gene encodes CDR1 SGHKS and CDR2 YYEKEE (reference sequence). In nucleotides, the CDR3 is TGTGCCAGCAGCTTGGTTGGCAGGGTCAATGAGCAGTTCTTC. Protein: CASSLVGRVNEQFF.

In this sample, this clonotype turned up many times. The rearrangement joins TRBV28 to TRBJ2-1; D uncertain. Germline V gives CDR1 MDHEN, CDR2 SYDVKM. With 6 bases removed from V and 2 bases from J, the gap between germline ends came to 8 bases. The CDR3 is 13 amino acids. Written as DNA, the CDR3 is TGTGCCAGCAGCCCTGCTACCTACAATGAGCAGTTCTTC. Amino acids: CASSPATYNEQFF.

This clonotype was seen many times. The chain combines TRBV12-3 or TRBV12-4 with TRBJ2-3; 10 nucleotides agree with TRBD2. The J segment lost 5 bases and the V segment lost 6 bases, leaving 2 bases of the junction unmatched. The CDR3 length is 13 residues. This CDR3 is CASRTSGVDTQYF. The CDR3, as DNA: TGTGCCAGCAGAACTAGCGGGGTAGATACGCAGTATTTT.

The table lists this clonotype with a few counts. The CDR3, as DNA: TGTGCCATCAGTGAGTCAGGGGCTAGCGGGGAAGATACGCAGTATTTT. Translation gives CAISESGASGEDTQYF. The chain joins TRBV10-3 to TRBJ2-3, with 9 positions matching TRBD2. Germline lookup yields CDR1 ENHRY and CDR2 SYGVKD. V was clipped by 0 bases and J by 5 bases; unmatched bases: 6. This CDR3 has 16 residues.

Written as DNA, the CDR3 is TGTGCCACCAGGGAGGTCTACAATGAGCAGTTCTTC. Its protein is CATREVYNEQFF. The rearrangement joins TRBV6-2 or TRBV6-3 to TRBJ2-1, with TRBD2 as a possible D gene (6 bases). There are 12 residues in the CDR3. The germline V gene has CDR1 MNHEY and CDR2 SVGEGT. V dropped 10 bases and J dropped 3 bases, with 10 bases sitting between them.

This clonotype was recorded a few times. As DNA, the CDR3 is TGCGCCAGCAGCTTGGTAGCGGTTCCGGATTCACCCCTCCACTTT. Residues: CASSLVAVPDSPLHF. The chain carries TRBV5-1 and TRBJ1-6; D gene uncertain. The V gene lost 0 bases and the J gene lost 8 bases, with 12 bases spanning the gap. The germline V gene encodes CDR1 SGHRS and CDR2 YFSETQ. The CDR3 contains 15 residues.

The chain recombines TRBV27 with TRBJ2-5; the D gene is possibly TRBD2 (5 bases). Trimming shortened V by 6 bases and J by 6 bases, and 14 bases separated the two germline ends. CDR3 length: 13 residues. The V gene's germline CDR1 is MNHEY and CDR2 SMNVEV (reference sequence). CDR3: CASRDERVQTQYF. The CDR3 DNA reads TGTGCCAGCAGAGATGAGAGGGTTCAGACCCAGTACTTC.